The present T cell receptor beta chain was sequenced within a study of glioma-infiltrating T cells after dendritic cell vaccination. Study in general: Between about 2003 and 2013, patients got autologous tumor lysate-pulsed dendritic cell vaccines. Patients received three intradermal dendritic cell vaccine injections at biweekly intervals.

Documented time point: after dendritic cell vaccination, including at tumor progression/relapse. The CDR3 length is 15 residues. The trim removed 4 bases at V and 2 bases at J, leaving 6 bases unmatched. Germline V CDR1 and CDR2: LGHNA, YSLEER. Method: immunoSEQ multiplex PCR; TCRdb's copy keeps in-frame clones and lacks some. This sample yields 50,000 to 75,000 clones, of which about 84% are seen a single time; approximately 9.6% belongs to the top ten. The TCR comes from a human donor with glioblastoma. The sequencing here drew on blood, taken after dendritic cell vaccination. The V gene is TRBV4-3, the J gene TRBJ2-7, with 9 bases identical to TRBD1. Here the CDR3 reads CASSPGTGSTYEQYF. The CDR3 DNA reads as TGCGCCAGCAGCCCAGGGACAGGGTCAACCTACGAGCAGTACTTC.